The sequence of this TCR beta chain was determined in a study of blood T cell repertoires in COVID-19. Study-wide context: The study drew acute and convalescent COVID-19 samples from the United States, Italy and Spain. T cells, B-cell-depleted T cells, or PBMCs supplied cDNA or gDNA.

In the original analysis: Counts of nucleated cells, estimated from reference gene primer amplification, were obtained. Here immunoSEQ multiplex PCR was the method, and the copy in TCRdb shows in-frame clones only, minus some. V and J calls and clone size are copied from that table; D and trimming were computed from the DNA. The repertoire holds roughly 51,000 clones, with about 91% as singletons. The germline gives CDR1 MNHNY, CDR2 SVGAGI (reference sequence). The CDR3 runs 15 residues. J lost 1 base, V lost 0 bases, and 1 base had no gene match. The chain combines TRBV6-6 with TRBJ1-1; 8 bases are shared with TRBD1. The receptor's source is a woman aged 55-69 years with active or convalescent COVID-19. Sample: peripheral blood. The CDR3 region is CASSYSGQGNTEAFF. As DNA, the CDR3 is TGTGCCAGCAGTTACTCAGGACAGGGGAACACTGAAGCTTTCTTT.